The present TCR beta chain was sequenced within a study of human T cells and chemical hapten exposure. Study-wide context: Per-sample TCR yield variability stemmed mainly from small pooled library volume differences.

V gave up 6 bases and J gave up 5 bases, with 10 bases separating them. The CDR3 extends over 11 amino acids. Germline CDR1 is DFQATT and CDR2 is SNEGSKA (reference sequence). Time point defined: patch test 3, about 24 weeks after DPC sensitization. Indicated treatment: therapeutic diphenylcyclopropenone sensitization with weekly scalp DPC. General study results and limits: Donors in the study had alopecia, meaning their immune response may differ from healthy people's. Relative to control repertoires, expanded TCRs gave rise to significantly more large CDR3 similarity clusters.

TCRdb reprocessed the RACE reads via MiXCR and lists one record per CDR3 protein. Of 100,000 or so distinct CDR3 sequences in the sample, around 34% were seen once. Concerning this clonotype itself: Its matching antigen is unknown.

The receptor was isolated from a man aged 35-49 years with alopecia areata. Some clones in this sample may be carry-over from other donors' samples. The chain has TRBV20-1 and TRBJ2-5, with D hard to call. The input for sequencing was whole blood, taken in connection with sensitization to the hapten diphenylcyclopropenone (DPC). The CDR3 sequence: CSAPTRETQYF. The CDR3, as DNA: TGCAGTGCCCCAACCAGGGAGACCCAGTACTTC.